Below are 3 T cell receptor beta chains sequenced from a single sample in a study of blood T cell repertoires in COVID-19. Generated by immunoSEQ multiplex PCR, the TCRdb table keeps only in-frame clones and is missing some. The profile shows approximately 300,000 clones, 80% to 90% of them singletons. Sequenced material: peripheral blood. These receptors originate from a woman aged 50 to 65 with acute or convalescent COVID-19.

Written as DNA, the CDR3 is TGTGCCAGCAGTCCATCTGGTTGGCAGGCTTTCTTT. Amino acid sequence: CASSPSGWQAFF. The V and J genes are TRBV27 and TRBJ1-1, with no clear D. Germline-derived CDR1 and CDR2 are MNHEY and SMNVEV (reference sequence). The CDR3 is 12 amino acids. The V and J ends lost 5 bases and 11 bases respectively, with 15 bases between them.

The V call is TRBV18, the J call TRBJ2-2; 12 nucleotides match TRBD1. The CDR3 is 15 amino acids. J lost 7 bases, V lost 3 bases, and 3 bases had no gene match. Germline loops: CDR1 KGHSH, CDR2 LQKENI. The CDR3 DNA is TGTGCCAGCTCACCGGGACAGGGGGCCCACGGGGAGCTGTTTTTT. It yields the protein CASSPGQGAHGELFF. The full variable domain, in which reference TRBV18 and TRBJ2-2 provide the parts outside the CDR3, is NAGVMQNPRHLVRRRGQEARLRCSPMKGHSHVYWYRQLPEEGLKFMVYLQKENIIDESGMPKERFSAEFPKEGPSILRIQQVVRGDSAAYFCASSPGQGAHGELFFGEGSRLTVL.

CDR3 DNA sequence: TGTGCTAGTGGTTTGGTAAGGTGGGGGGAAGGTAACTACAATGAGCAGTTCTTC. This encodes CASGLVRWGEGNYNEQFF. V and J are TRBV12-5 and TRBJ2-1; D is possibly TRBD2 (6 bases). V lost 0 bases, J lost 3 bases, and 18 bases lay in between. Germline CDR1 reads LGHNT; CDR2 reads FRNRAP. The CDR3 loop spans 18 amino acids.